Below, 3 T cell receptor beta chains from the same sample are listed, as sequenced in a study of cytomegalovirus exposure and HLA in healthy donors. Primers: 60 Vbeta forward and 13 Jbeta reverse. Method: immunoSEQ multiplex PCR; TCRdb's copy keeps in-frame clones and lacks some. The table shows 100,000 or so clones, with 80% occurring only once. The sequenced material came from PBMCs. Receptor source: a man between 18 and 35 years old in good health and CMV-seronegative.

The J gene is TRBJ2-1, the V gene TRBV5-1; 14 nucleotides line up with TRBD2. The CDR3 sequence is 17 residues long. Per germline, CDR1 SGHRS and CDR2 YFSETQ. Trimming cost V 2 bases and J 2 bases; bases outside gene matches: 3. CDR3 nucleotide sequence: TGCGCCAGCAGCTTCGGACTAGCGGGGGGTACCTACAATGAGCAGTTCTTC. Protein product: CASSFGLAGGTYNEQFF. The variable domain in full, with the rest retrieved from reference TRBV5-1 and TRBJ2-1, is KAGVTQTPRYLIKTRGQQVTLSCSPISGHRSVSWYQQTPGQGLQFLFEYFSETQRNKGNFPGRFSGRQFSNSRSEMNVSTLELGDSALYLCASSFGLAGGTYNEQFFGPGTRLTVL.

This chain joins TRBV9 and TRBJ2-3; TRBD2 agrees at 11 bases. The V gene end was trimmed by 2 bases and the J gene end by 0 bases; junction bases not matched to a gene: 2. Looked up from germline, CDR1 is SGDLS and CDR2 is YYNGEE. The CDR3 covers 16 residues. CDR3 bases: TGTGCCAGCAGCGTGGGACTAGCGGTTAGCACAGATACGCAGTATTTT. Translation gives CASSVGLAVSTDTQYF.

J is TRBJ2-2 and V is TRBV4-1, with TRBD1 matching 7 bases. J gave up 0 bases and V 4 bases, and 2 bases lay outside the gene matches. This CDR3 is built from 15 residues. The germline V gene has CDR1 MGHRA and CDR2 YSYEKL. The CDR3 DNA reads TGCGCCAGCAGCCGGGGGACAGCGAACACCGGGGAGCTGTTTTTT. This encodes CASSRGTANTGELFF.